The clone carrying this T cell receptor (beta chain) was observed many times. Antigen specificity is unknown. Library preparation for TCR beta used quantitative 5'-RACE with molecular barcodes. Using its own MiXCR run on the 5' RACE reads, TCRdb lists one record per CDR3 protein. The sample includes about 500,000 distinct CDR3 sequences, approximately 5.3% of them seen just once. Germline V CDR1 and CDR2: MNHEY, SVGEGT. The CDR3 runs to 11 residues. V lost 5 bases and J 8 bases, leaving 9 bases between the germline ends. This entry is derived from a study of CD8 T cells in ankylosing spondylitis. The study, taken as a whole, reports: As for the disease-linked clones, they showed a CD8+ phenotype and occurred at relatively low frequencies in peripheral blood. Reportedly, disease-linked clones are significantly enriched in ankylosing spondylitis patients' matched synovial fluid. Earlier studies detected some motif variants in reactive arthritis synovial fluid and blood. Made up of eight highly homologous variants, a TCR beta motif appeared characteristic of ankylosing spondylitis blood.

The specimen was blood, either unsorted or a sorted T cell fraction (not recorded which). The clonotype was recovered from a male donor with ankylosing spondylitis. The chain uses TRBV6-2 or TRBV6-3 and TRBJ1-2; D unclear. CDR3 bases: TGTGCCAGCAGTCTCCCGTGGGGCTACACCTTC. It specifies CASSLPWGYTF.